A single sample is the source of the 29 T cell receptor beta chains below, sequenced in a study of graft-versus-host responses after intestinal transplantation. Assay used: immunoSEQ multiplex PCR; TCRdb lists only in-frame clones, some missing. The sample contains roughly 3,000 clones, approximately 80% of which appear only once. Graft-derived tissue was subjected to processing to liberate intraepithelial and lamina propria lymphocytes. The specimen comprised ileum tissue, sampled around 17 and 21 days after intestinal transplantation. The receptor set was obtained from a human patient who received an intestinal transplant, so some T cells may come from the graft donor.

V usage is TRBV6-5 and J usage is TRBJ1-1, with 11 nucleotides matching TRBD1. V lost 6 bases, J lost 5 bases, and 5 bases stayed unmatched. CDR1 MNHEY and CDR2 SVGAGI come from the germline V gene. The CDR3 runs 14 residues. The CDR3 region is CASRRDRGGTEAFF. CDR3 sequence (DNA): TGTGCCAGCAGACGGGACAGGGGGGGGACTGAAGCTTTCTTT.

The chain links TRBV5-1 to TRBJ1-4; D gene ambiguous. The V gene's germline CDR1 is SGHRS and CDR2 YFSETQ. This CDR3 has 15 residues. Trimming removed 5 bases from V and 3 bases from J, with 14 bases in between. The CDR3: CASRSYSAANEKLFF. CDR3 bases: TGCGCCAGCAGATCCTATTCGGCGGCTAATGAAAAACTGTTTTTT.

The J gene is TRBJ2-7, the V gene TRBV30, with 11 bases fitting TRBD1. V lost 2 bases and J lost 4; bases outside the gene matches: 10. Germline V lookup: CDR1 GTSNPN, CDR2 SVGIG (reference sequence). This CDR3 contains 16 residues. The CDR3 sequence is CAWSPGTGGYIYEQYF. In DNA form, the CDR3 reads TGTGCCTGGAGTCCCGGGACAGGGGGTTACATATACGAGCAGTACTTC.

This clone was seen once. The chain is built from TRBV10-1 and TRBJ2-2; D perhaps matches TRBD1 (5 bases). CDR3 length equals 15 residues. Trimming left V 3 bases short and J 8 bases short, with 16 bases between. In germline, CDR1 is WNHNN, CDR2 SYGVQD (reference sequence). The CDR3 loop reads CASSEAQGWDGELFF. CDR3 coding DNA: TGCGCCAGCAGTGAAGCCCAGGGTTGGGATGGGGAGCTGTTTTTT.

V gene TRBV9 combines with J gene TRBJ2-1, with D unclear. Trimming left V 4 bases short and J 5 bases short, with 13 bases between. This CDR3 has 14 residues. The germline V gene encodes CDR1 SGDLS and CDR2 YYNGEE. CDR3: CASSPKWTDNEQFF. The CDR3 DNA sequence: TGTGCCAGCAGCCCGAAATGGACGGACAATGAGCAGTTCTTC.

In this sample, this clone turned up a few times. This chain's CDR3 is CASSESGGPSGEQFF. The CDR3 DNA sequence: TGTGCCAGCAGTGAAAGCGGGGGGCCCTCCGGTGAGCAGTTCTTC. The chain has TRBV6-4 and TRBJ2-1, with 9 bases identical to TRBD2. Unmatched junction bases numbered 9, after V lost 3 bases and J lost 9 bases. CDR1 is MRHNA, CDR2 SNTAGT, per germline. The CDR3 has 15 amino acids.

The rearrangement uses TRBV10-1 and TRBJ1-6; no firm D call. The germline V gene encodes CDR1 WNHNN and CDR2 SYGVQD (reference sequence). The CDR3 has 13 residues. The V end was cut by 2 bases, the J end by 7 bases, with 6 bases between. CDR3 protein: CASSEEVNSPLHF. Here the CDR3 DNA reads TGCGCCAGCAGTGAGGAGGTGAATTCACCCCTCCACTTT.

This sequence joins TRBV5-6 and TRBJ2-7, with 7 nucleotides matching TRBD1. CDR1 is SGHDT, CDR2 YYEEEE, per germline. The CDR3 loop spans 14 amino acids. After removal of 3 bases from V and 2 bases from J, the junction contained 5 bases not matched to a gene. This chain's CDR3 is CASSSDRAAYEQYF. The CDR3 DNA sequence: TGTGCCAGCAGCTCAGACAGGGCGGCCTACGAGCAGTACTTC.

The chain joins TRBV6-5 to TRBJ2-5; the D is unclear. This CDR3 contains 15 residues. The germline V gene encodes CDR1 MNHEY and CDR2 SVGAGI. Trimming took 0 bases from V and 7 from J, leaving 15 bases between them. CDR3 in DNA: TGTGCCAGCAGTTACTCGACTGGGTCCGGTTCGACCCAGTACTTC. Translating it yields CASSYSTGSGSTQYF.

The chain links TRBV4-2 to TRBJ2-7, with TRBD1 as a possible D gene (6 bases). Germline CDR1 and CDR2: LGHNA and YNFKEQ. The ends were cut back, 1 base at V and 2 bases at J, with 12 bases in the middle. CDR3 size: 15 residues. For the CDR3, the DNA is TGTGCCAGCAGCCAAGCGGCAGGGGAGACCTACGAGCAGTACTTC. It codes for CASSQAAGETYEQYF.

The rearrangement uses TRBV27 and TRBJ2-7; unclear D gene. Trimming stripped 8 bases from V and 3 bases from J, with 5 bases between. Germline values: CDR1 MNHEY, CDR2 SMNVEV (reference sequence). CDR3 length equals 10 residues. In DNA, the CDR3 is TGTGCCAGCGGCAACTACGAGCAGTACTTC. Its protein product is CASGNYEQYF.

The V gene is TRBV28, the J gene TRBJ2-7, with 10 bases fitting TRBD2. CDR3 length: 17 amino acids. The germline V gene encodes CDR1 MDHEN and CDR2 SYDVKM. J was trimmed by 4 bases and V by 3 bases; bases with no gene match: 12. CDR3: CASSFGVAGGRPYEQYF. The CDR3, as DNA: TGTGCCAGCAGTTTTGGAGTAGCGGGGGGCCGGCCGTACGAGCAGTACTTC.

This chain links TRBV2 with TRBJ2-7; 8 nucleotides line up with TRBD1. CDR3 size: 14 residues. Germline values: CDR1 SNHLY, CDR2 FYNNEI. Germline trimming cut 6 bases from V and 3 bases from J; bases unmatched to any gene: 7. The CDR3 sequence is CASRDREHLYEQYF. The CDR3 DNA reads TGTGCCAGCAGGGACAGGGAGCACCTCTACGAGCAGTACTTC.

V gene TRBV15 combines with J gene TRBJ1-5; no reliable D call. This CDR3 is 16 amino acids long. Trimming removed 5 bases from V and 0 bases from J, with 14 bases in between. The V gene's germline CDR1 is LNHNV and CDR2 YYDKDF (reference sequence). The CDR3 DNA sequence: TGTGCCACCAGCCTCTCCGGAGTAGGTAGCAATCAGCCCCAGCATTTT. This translates into CATSLSGVGSNQPQHF.

The V call is TRBV20-1, the J call TRBJ1-1; D is unclear. The CDR3 has 10 residues. V shed 6 bases and J shed 6 bases, with 8 bases lying between them. Germline lookup yields CDR1 DFQATT and CDR2 SNEGSKA (reference sequence). The CDR3, as DNA: TGCAGTGCCGTACGTGCTGAAGCTTTCTTT. Its translation is CSAVRAEAFF.

The rearrangement joins TRBV12-5 to TRBJ1-4; possible D gene TRBD1, 5 bases. The CDR3 consists of 16 residues. V was pared by 7 bases and J by 3 bases, with 18 bases between. Germline V gene lookup returns CDR1 LGHNT and CDR2 FRNRAP. In nucleotides, the CDR3 is TGTGCTAGTGTAGGGACTCTAAGGACTCCTAATGAAAAACTGTTTTTT. This translates into CASVGTLRTPNEKLFF.

The chain recombines TRBV4-1 with TRBJ1-1; D is unclear. Germline V gene data show CDR1 as MGHRA and CDR2 as YSYEKL. V gave up 3 bases and J gave up 6 bases, with 5 bases separating them. This CDR3 region has 11 residues. CDR3 DNA: TGCGCCAGCAGCCATAATCCTGAAGCTTTCTTT. Translating it yields CASSHNPEAFF.

The genes are TRBV2 and TRBJ1-1; D unclear. This CDR3 is built from 13 residues. Germline assignment: CDR1 SNHLY and CDR2 FYNNEI. V was clipped by 6 bases and J by 3 bases, with 11 bases between them. In DNA, the CDR3 is TGTGCCAGCAGCCAGGCTATGTACACTGAAGCTTTCTTT. This sequence encodes CASSQAMYTEAFF.

The chain combines TRBV7-9 with TRBJ1-2, with D maybe TRBD1 (5 bases). Germline CDR1 SEHNR, CDR2 FQNEAQ (reference sequence). This CDR3 spans 13 amino acids. V was shortened by 2 bases and J by 6 bases, with 10 bases between the two germline ends. The CDR3 spells CASSLRGSDGYTF. CDR3 bases: TGTGCCAGCAGCTTACGGGGCTCGGATGGCTACACCTTC.

This rearrangement joins TRBV5-4 to TRBJ2-3, with a tentative D call TRBD2 (5 bases). Germline CDR1 reads SGHNT; CDR2 reads YYREEE (reference sequence). The CDR3 totals 15 residues. With 2 bases removed from V and 5 bases from J, the gap between germline ends came to 15 bases. The CDR3 here is CASSFVGDGGDTQYF. The DNA for the CDR3 is TGTGCCAGCAGCTTTGTGGGAGACGGAGGAGATACGCAGTATTTT.

This chain connects TRBV10-3 to TRBJ2-5; 8 bases map to TRBD1. The end of the DNA is better explained by TRBJ2-7, so the J call may be wrong. The CDR3 covers 15 residues. Germline lookup yields CDR1 ENHRY and CDR2 SYGVKD. The CDR3 loop reads CATRSTQGETYEQYF. DNA for the CDR3: TGTGCCACCCGATCGACACAGGGGGAGACCTACGAGCAGTACTTC.

The V call is TRBV4-2, the J call TRBJ2-3; 10 bases are a match to TRBD2. The CDR3 is 18 amino acids. Trimming at V came to 6 bases and at J to 3 bases, leaving 15 bases not matched to a gene. The germline gives CDR1 LGHNA, CDR2 YNFKEQ. The CDR3 DNA reads as TGTGCCAGCAGTCCGCACGGGGCTAGCGGGGGACTTACAGATACGCAGTATTTT. The encoded protein is CASSPHGASGGLTDTQYF.

The chain combines TRBV6-1 with TRBJ1-6; no clear D. V shed 3 bases and J shed 9 bases, with 15 bases lying between them. CDR3 size: 15 residues. CDR1 and CDR2 (germline): MNHNS, SASEGT. The CDR3 is CASSESAGGGSPLHF. CDR3 bases: TGTGCCAGCAGTGAGTCGGCAGGCGGAGGTTCACCCCTCCACTTT.

This clone was seen more than once but under ten times. This specimen includes other DNA sequences encoding the same CDR3. The V and J genes are TRBV15 and TRBJ1-5; D perhaps matches TRBD1 (6 bases). Trimming stripped 3 bases from V and 6 bases from J, with 9 bases between. CDR3 length: 13 amino acids. In germline, CDR1 is LNHNV, CDR2 YYDKDF (reference sequence). The CDR3 spells CATSSNRVQPQHF. The CDR3 DNA sequence: TGTGCCACCAGCAGCAACAGGGTTCAGCCCCAGCATTTT.

V gene TRBV6-1 combines with J gene TRBJ2-7; 11 bases are a match to TRBD1. The V segment lost 6 bases and the J segment 3 bases; nucleotides outside the gene matches: 1. Per the germline V gene, CDR1 is MNHNS and CDR2 is SASEGT. The CDR3 covers 13 residues. CDR3 in amino acids: CASRGTGGYEQYF. The CDR3 nucleotides are TGTGCCAGCAGGGGGACAGGGGGCTACGAGCAGTACTTC.

The chain joins TRBV5-1 to TRBJ2-3, with D tentatively TRBD1 (6 bases). Germline CDR1 reads SGHRS; CDR2 reads YFSETQ. Trimming left V 4 bases short and J 0 bases short, with 21 bases between. The CDR3 extends over 18 amino acids. This CDR3 is CASSTGQLSSSSTDTQYF. The CDR3 DNA follows: TGCGCCAGCAGCACAGGACAGCTGAGCTCTTCTAGCACAGATACGCAGTATTTT.

The CDR3 coding sequence is TGTGCCAGCAGTGAGACAGGGAACTATGGCTACACCTTC. It translates to CASSETGNYGYTF. This chain joins TRBV2 and TRBJ1-2, with TRBD1 matching over 7 bases. CDR1 and CDR2 (germline): SNHLY, FYNNEI. This CDR3 spans 13 amino acids. The ends lost 3 bases at V and 2 bases at J; junction bases unmatched: 0.

V is TRBV11-1 and J is TRBJ2-7; D is undetermined. Trimming shortened V by 6 bases and J by 5 bases, and 8 bases separated the two germline ends. Per germline, CDR1 SGHAT and CDR2 FQDESV (reference sequence). The CDR3 totals 11 residues. CDR3 DNA: TGTGCCAGCAGGGCCGCCCACGAGCAGTACTTC. Protein sequence: CASRAAHEQYF.

This chain links TRBV2 with TRBJ2-7; 7 nucleotides align to TRBD2. The trim removed 8 bases at V and 6 bases at J, leaving 10 bases unmatched. Germline V gene sequence: CDR1 SNHLY, CDR2 FYNNEI. There are 13 residues in the CDR3. CDR3 bases: TGTGCCAGCGATCAGGAGGGGAGGGTCGAGCAGTACTTC. Residues: CASDQEGRVEQYF.